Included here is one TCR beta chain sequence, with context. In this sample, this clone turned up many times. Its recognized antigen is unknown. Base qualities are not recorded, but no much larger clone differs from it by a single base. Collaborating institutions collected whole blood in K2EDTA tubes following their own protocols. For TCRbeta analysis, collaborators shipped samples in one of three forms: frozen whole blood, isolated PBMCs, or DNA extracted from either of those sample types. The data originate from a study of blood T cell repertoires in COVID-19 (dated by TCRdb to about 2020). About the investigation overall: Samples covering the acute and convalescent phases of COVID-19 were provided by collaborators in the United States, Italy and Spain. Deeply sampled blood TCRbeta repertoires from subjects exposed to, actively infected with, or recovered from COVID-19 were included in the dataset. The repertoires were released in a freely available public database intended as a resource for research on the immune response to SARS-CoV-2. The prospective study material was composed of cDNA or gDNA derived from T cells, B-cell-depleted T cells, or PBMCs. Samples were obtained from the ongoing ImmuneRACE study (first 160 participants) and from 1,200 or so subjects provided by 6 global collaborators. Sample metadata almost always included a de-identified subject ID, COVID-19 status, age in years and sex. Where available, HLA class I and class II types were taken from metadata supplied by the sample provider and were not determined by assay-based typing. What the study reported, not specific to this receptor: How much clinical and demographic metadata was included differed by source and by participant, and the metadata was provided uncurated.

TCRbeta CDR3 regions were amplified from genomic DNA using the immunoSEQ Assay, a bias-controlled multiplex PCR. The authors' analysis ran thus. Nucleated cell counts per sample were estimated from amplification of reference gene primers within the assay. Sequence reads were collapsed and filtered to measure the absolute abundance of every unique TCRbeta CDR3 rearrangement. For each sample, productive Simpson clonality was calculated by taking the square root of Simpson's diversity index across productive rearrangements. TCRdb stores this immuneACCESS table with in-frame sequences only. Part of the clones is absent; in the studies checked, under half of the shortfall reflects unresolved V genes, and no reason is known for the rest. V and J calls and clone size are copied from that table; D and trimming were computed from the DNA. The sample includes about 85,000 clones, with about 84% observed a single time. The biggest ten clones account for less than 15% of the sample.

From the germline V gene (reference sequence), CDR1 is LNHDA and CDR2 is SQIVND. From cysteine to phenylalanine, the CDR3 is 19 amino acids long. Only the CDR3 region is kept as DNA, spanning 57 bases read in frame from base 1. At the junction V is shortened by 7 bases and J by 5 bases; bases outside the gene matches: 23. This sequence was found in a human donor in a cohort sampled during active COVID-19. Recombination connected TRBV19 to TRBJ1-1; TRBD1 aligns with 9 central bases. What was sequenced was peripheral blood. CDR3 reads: CASILEGQGILGLGTEAFF. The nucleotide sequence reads TGTGCCAGTATTCTTGAAGGACAGGGGATTTTGGGTTTGGGAACTGAAGCTTTCTTT.